Below, 7 T cell receptor beta chains from the same sample are listed, as sequenced in a study of neoadjuvant nivolumab and ipilimumab in lung cancer (dated by TCRdb to about 2020). The library came from the immunoSEQ multiplex PCR assay. Entries here come from immuneACCESS through TCRdb and include only in-frame sequences with V and J called. Some clones fail to appear in such tables; in the studies checked, an unresolved V gene covers under half of the shortfall, and the cause of the remainder is unknown. This sample is represented by 25,000 to 35,000 clones; approximately 90% of them were singletons. The ten largest make up approximately 5% of the sample. The meaning of the sample's time point label: at surgical resection after neoadjuvant nivolumab +/- ipilimumab. The source material was peripheral blood, sampled after neoadjuvant nivolumab, alone or with ipilimumab, at or shortly before surgery. All receptors derive from an adult with non-small cell lung cancer.

This clone was counted only a few times. The CDR3 is CASSPRDRGEQYF. The DNA of the CDR3 is TGCGCCAGCAGCCCAAGGGACAGAGGGGAGCAGTACTTC. The chain recombines TRBV5-1 with TRBJ2-7; TRBD1 agrees at 7 bases. Losses at the gene ends were 4 bases for V and 7 bases for J; bases not matched to a gene: 8. The germline V gene encodes CDR1 SGHRS and CDR2 YFSETQ. The CDR3 is 13 amino acids. Combining the CDR3 with reference TRBV5-1 and TRBJ2-7 gives the whole variable domain KAGVTQTPRYLIKTRGQQVTLSCSPISGHRSVSWYQQTPGQGLQFLFEYFSETQRNKGNFPGRFSGRQFSNSRSEMNVSTLELGDSALYLCASSPRDRGEQYFGPGTRLTVT.

The gene calls are TRBV11-2 and TRBJ2-4, with a possible D match to TRBD2 (7 bases). The germline gives CDR1 SGHAT, CDR2 FQNNGV. Trimming pared 3 bases from V and 2 bases from J, leaving 14 bases between. There are 16 residues in the CDR3. CDR3 nucleotide sequence: TGTGCCAGCAGCTTTCTAGGGGGGGGGACCAAAAACATTCAGTACTTC. It yields the protein CASSFLGGGTKNIQYF.

The V and J genes are TRBV4-2 and TRBJ2-7; 7 nucleotides agree with TRBD2. V shed 0 bases and J 4 bases; nucleotides not matched to a gene: 3. Germline V CDR1 and CDR2: LGHNA, YNFKEQ. This CDR3 is built from 14 residues. DNA of the CDR3: TGTGCCAGCAGCCAAGATCTCGGGGGGTACGAGCAGTACTTC. It translates to CASSQDLGGYEQYF.

The chain carries TRBV6-5 and TRBJ2-7; tentatively, D is TRBD2 (6 bases). V lost 10 bases, J lost 3 bases, and 16 bases lay in between. Looked up from germline, CDR1 is MNHEY and CDR2 is SVGAGI. This CDR3 has 13 amino acids. The DNA for the CDR3 is TGTGCCACTGGAGTGGGGGGAAACTACGAGCAGTACTTC. Residues: CATGVGGNYEQYF.

The chain is built from TRBV5-1 and TRBJ2-3; 12 bases match TRBD2. In germline, CDR1 is SGHRS, CDR2 YFSETQ. Trimming at V came to 5 bases and at J to 5 bases, leaving 21 bases not matched to a gene. The CDR3 sequence is 20 residues long. Here the CDR3 reads CASSWLPGTSGYELIDTQYF. CDR3 DNA: TGCGCCAGCAGTTGGCTGCCGGGGACTAGCGGGTACGAATTGATAGATACGCAGTATTTT.

This sequence joins TRBV11-1 and TRBJ1-6, with D possibly being TRBD1 (5 bases). The CDR3 spans 15 residues. Germline CDR1 SGHAT, CDR2 FQDESV (reference sequence). V dropped 7 bases and J dropped 7 bases, with 17 bases sitting between them. In nucleotides, the CDR3 is TGTGCCAGCAACAATGACCGGGACGGGAATTCACCCCTCCACTTT. Translated, it gives CASNNDRDGNSPLHF.

The sample holds one count of this clone. The rearrangement links TRBV29-1 to TRBJ1-1, with D uncertain. The ends were cut back, 8 bases at V and 3 bases at J, with 19 bases in the middle. This CDR3 region has 14 residues. Looked up from germline, CDR1 is SQVTM and CDR2 is ANQGSEA. CDR3 DNA sequence: TGCAGCTATTCAGCGGGGAGTGCGTACACTGAAGCTTTCTTT. Translating it yields CSYSAGSAYTEAFF.